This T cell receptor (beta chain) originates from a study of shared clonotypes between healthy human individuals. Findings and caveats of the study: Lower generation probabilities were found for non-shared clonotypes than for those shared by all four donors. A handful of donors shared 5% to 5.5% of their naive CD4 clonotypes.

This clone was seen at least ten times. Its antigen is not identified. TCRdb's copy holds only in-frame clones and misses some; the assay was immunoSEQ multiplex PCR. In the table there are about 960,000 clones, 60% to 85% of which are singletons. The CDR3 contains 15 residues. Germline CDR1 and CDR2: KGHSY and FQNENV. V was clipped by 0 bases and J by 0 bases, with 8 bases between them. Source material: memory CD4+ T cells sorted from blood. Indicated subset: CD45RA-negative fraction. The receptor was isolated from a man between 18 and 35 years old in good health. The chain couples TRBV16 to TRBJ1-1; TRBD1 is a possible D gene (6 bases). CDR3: CASSQSRGMNTEAFF. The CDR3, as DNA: TGTGCCAGCAGCCAATCGAGGGGGATGAACACTGAAGCTTTCTTT.